The text below deals with one T cell receptor beta chain. Using immunoSEQ multiplex PCR, the repertoire was profiled, and TCRdb retains in-frame clones only, with some absent. The sample holds fewer than 85,000 clones, approximately 94% seen once. This entry belongs to a study of T cell changes during pregnancy in multiple sclerosis. Germline CDR1 LNHDA, CDR2 SQIVND (reference sequence). The CDR3 totals 16 residues. Trimming cost V 3 bases and J 4 bases; bases outside gene matches: 10. This sequence originates from a female donor with multiple sclerosis, enrolled in a pregnancy study. Sequenced here: peripheral blood, sampled in the third trimester of pregnancy. The chain couples TRBV19 to TRBJ2-3; the match to TRBD1 covers 7 bases. This chain's CDR3 is CASSITQGVLPDTQYF. The CDR3 coding sequence is TGTGCCAGTAGTATCACCCAGGGGGTATTACCAGATACGCAGTATTTT.